This T cell receptor (beta chain) was recovered during a study of blood T cells in healthy people across ages. It was with a sample-barcoded 5' primer and a J-beta primer mix that a second PCR of roughly 7 to 12 cycles was run. Each cDNA was tagged by a template-switch adaptor containing 12 random nucleotides. MiXCR, run by TCRdb on the 5' RACE reads, gives a single entry per CDR3 protein. The sample records some 700,000 distinct CDR3 sequences, 35% to 45% being singletons. CDR1 and CDR2 (germline): SGHVS, FNYEAQ. Germline trimming cut 2 bases from V and 1 base from J; bases unmatched to any gene: 10. The length of the CDR3 is 17 residues.

The gene calls are TRBV7-6 and TRBJ2-5, with 7 nucleotides matching TRBD2. This receptor was identified in a woman aged 60 to 75 in good health. Sequencing was performed on blood. The CDR3 sequence is CASSLSGLVAGQETQYF. CDR3 sequence (DNA): TGTGCCAGCAGCTTAAGTGGGTTGGTAGCGGGCCAAGAGACCCAGTACTTC.